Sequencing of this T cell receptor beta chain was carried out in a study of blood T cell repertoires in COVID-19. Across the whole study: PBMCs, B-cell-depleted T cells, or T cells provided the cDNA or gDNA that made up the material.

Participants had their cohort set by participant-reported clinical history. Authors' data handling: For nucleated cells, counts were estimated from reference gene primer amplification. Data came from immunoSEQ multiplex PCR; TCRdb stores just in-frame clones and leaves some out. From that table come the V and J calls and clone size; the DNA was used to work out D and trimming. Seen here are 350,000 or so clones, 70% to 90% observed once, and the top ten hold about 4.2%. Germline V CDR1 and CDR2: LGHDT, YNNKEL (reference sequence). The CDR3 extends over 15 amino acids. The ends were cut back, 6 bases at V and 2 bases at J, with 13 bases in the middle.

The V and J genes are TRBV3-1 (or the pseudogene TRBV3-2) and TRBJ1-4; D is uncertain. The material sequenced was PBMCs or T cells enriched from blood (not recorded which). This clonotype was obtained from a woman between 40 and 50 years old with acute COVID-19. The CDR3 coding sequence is TGTGCCAGCAGACCTGCAGGATCTACTAATGAAAAACTGTTTTTT. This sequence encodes CASRPAGSTNEKLFF.